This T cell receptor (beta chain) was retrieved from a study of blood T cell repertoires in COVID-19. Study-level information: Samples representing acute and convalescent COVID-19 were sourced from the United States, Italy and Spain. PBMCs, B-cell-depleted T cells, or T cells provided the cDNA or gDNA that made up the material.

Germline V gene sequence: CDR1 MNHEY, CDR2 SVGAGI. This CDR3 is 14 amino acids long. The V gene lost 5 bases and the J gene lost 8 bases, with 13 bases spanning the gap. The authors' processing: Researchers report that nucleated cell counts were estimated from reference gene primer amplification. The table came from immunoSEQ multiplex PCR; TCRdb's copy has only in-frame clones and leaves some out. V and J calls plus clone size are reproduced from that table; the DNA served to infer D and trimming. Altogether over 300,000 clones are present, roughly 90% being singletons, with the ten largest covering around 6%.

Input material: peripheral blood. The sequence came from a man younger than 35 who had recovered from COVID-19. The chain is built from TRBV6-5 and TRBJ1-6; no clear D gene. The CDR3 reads CASSQQDGHSPLHF. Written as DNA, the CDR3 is TGTGCCAGCAGTCAACAAGATGGGCATTCACCCCTCCACTTT.